This T cell receptor (beta chain) was identified in a study of cytomegalovirus exposure and HLA in healthy donors. Study-wide results and limits: While the bulk of TCR sequences proved rare, some public TCRs turned up in many donors.

Concerning this clone: Its specificity is not known.

This CDR3 is built from 22 residues. Germline CDR1 reads MDHEN; CDR2 reads SYDVKM. V gave up 4 bases and J gave up 0 bases; unmatched junction bases: 27. The PCR ran on 60 Vbeta and 13 Jbeta primers. Clones were sequenced by immunoSEQ multiplex PCR, and TCRdb holds only the in-frame ones, with some missing. The table has about 100,000 clones, around 73% seen once. The chain couples TRBV28 to TRBJ2-7; 7 bases align to TRBD2. This receptor was taken from a woman in her thirties or forties in good health and CMV-seronegative. The specimen was PBMCs. The CDR3: CASSSSFIKGTQGAGDSYEQYF. In DNA form, the CDR3 reads TGTGCCAGCAGTTCGTCATTCATAAAGGGGACCCAAGGTGCGGGGGACTCCTACGAGCAGTACTTC. The whole variable domain, remainder taken from reference TRBV28 and TRBJ2-7, is DVKVTQSSRYLVKRTGEKVFLECVQDMDHENMFWYRQDPGLGLRLIYFSYDVKMKEKGDIPEGYSVSREKKERFSLILESASTNQTSMYLCASSSSFIKGTQGAGDSYEQYFGPGTRLTVT.